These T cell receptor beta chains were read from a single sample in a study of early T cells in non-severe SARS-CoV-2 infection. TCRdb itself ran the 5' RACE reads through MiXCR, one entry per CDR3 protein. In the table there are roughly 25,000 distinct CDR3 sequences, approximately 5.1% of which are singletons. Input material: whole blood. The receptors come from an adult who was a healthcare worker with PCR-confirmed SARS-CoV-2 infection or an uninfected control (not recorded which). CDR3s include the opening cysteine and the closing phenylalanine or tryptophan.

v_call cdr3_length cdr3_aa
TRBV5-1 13 CGSSLARGYEQYF
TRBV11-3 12 CASSVGHREQYF
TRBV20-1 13 CSARGTPGNTIYF
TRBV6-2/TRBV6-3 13 CASTLDTYSPLHF
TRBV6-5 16 CASSTSGGRSYNEQFF
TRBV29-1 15 CSNGRAQGSADTQYF
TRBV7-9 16 CASSLALTGSGSPLHF
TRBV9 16 CASSVDSGIGTDTQYF
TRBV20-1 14 CSARRGDRYNEQFF
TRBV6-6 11 CAMRGVYGYTF
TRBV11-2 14 CASSSTGLLLEQFF
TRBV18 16 CASSPAQGAWGTEAFF
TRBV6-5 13 CASNAGYNQPQHF
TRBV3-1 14 CASRGQGISYGYTF
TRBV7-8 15 CASSSGRQTGNTIYF
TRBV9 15 CASSAGGSYNSPLHF
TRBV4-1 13 CASSQRIATEAFF
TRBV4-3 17 CASSQDFGNSGANVLTF
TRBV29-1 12 CSVDLANTEAFF
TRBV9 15 CASTPRGSSYNEQFF
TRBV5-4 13 CASRPDGNTEAFF
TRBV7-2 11 CASRTVYGYTF
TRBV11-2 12 CASSSTVSEAFF
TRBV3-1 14 CASSQQGQILEQFF
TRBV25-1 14 CACLERRGNQPQHF
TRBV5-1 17 CASSKGQGPATNEKLFF
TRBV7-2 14 CASRGTVARETQYF
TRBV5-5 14 CASSPGRMNTEAFF
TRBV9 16 CASSVGSGGNTDTQYF
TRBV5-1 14 CASSWVEGAYEQYF
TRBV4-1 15 CASSPRQGLNYEQYF
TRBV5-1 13 CASSYDRAYEQYF
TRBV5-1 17 CASSYYGDGQGIEGQYF
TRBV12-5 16 CASVTGVQENTGELFF
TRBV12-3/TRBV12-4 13 CASSHRGVEKLFF
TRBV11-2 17 CASSFVRGLARSDTQYF
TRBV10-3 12 CAISVDQETQYF
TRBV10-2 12 CASRTSSYEQYF
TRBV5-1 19 CASRYPTSGGPSSYNEQFF
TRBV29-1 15 CSVAPGGGQYNEQFF
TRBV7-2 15 CASSTRQAPYNEQFF
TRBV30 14 CAWSVFLANEKLFF
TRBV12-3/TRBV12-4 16 CASSFLFGAGEAEAFF
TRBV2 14 CASGREGSTDTQYF
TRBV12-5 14 CASGFQGEKDGYTF
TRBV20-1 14 CSARLRDSYNEQFF
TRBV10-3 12 CAIAESTGELFF
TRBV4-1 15 CASSQGPGSYNEQFF
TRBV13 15 CASSRGEGGNYEQYF
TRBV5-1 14 CASSGGTANTEAFF
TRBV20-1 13 CSATGTGREKLFF